These T cell receptor beta chains were read from a single sample in a study of CD8 T cells in ankylosing spondylitis. Each CDR3 protein gets one entry after TCRdb re-called the 5' RACE reads with MiXCR. The table lists under 950,000 distinct CDR3 sequences, 19% of them singletons. Sequenced material: blood, either unsorted or a sorted T cell fraction (not recorded which). The receptors were gathered from a male donor with ankylosing spondylitis. Both conserved end residues are part of each CDR3. The D gene is left open where the match is weak. Clone size, where shown, is once, few, many, or a class for clones that have expanded.

NA TRBJ2-1 TRBV7-2 once 13 TGTGCCAGCAGCTTAGGGGGGATCAATGAGCAGTTCTTC CASSLGGINEQFF
NA TRBJ2-7 TRBV12-3/TRBV12-4 many 13 TGTGCCAGCAGTTTAGTCTCGTATTACGAGCAGTACTTC CASSLVSYYEQYF
NA TRBJ2-5 TRBV12-3/TRBV12-4 NA 14 TGTGCCAGCAGTACGGACACCGTCCAAGAGACCCAGTACTTC CASSTDTVQETQYF
NA TRBJ1-1 TRBV9 many 13 TGTGCCAGCAGCGTAGTAGAGGGGGAGGTAGCTTTCTTT CASSVVEGEVAFF
NA TRBJ2-3 TRBV12-3/TRBV12-4 NA 14 TGTGCCAGCAGCCATCACCGGAGCACAGATACGCAGTATTTT CASSHHRSTDTQYF
TRBD2 TRBJ2-3 TRBV20-1 NA 12 TGCAGTGCTAGAGATCCCCGGACTAGCGGGGGTTTT CSARDPRTSGGF
NA TRBJ2-5 TRBV3-1 NA 16 TGTGCCAGCAGCCCCCGCGGCAGGGTGGATCCAGGGACCCAGTACTTC CASSPRGRVDPGTQYF
TRBD1 TRBJ1-4 TRBV12-3/TRBV12-4 few 15 TGTGCCAGCAGTTGGGGACAGGGGCTTAATGAAAAACTGTTTTTT CASSWGQGLNEKLFF
NA TRBJ1-1 TRBV7-2 NA 13 TGTGCCAGCAGCTTAGACTGGGCTGCTGAAGCTTTCTTT CASSLDWAAEAFF
TRBD2 TRBJ2-5 TRBV12-3/TRBV12-4 many 15 TGTGCCAGCAGTTTTCCTACTAGCGGACAAGAGACCCAGTACTTC CASSFPTSGQETQYF
NA TRBJ1-4 TRBV3-1 NA 12 TGTGCCAGCAGCCAAGTGGAAAGGATACTGTTTTTT CASSQVERILFF
NA TRBJ2-5 TRBV9 NA 13 TGTGCCAGCAGCGTAGAAATCCAAGAGACCCAGTACTTC CASSVEIQETQYF
TRBD1 TRBJ1-2 TRBV12-3/TRBV12-4 few 15 TGTGCCAGCAGGGCGGACCGGGACAGGGTCTATGGCTACACCTTC CASRADRDRVYGYTF
NA TRBJ1-1 TRBV6-2/TRBV6-3 few 15 TGTGCCAGCAGCCCCGGACAGTACATGAACACTGAAGCTTTCTTT CASSPGQYMNTEAFF
TRBD1 TRBJ1-1 TRBV6-1 many 11 TGTGCCAGCAGCGAGACAGGGAAAGCTTTCTTT CASSETGKAFF
NA TRBJ2-3 TRBV28 few 14 TGTGCCAGCAGTTTATTTTACCTTGGAGATACGCAGTATTTT CASSLFYLGDTQYF
NA TRBJ2-2 TRBV7-9 few 15 TGTGCCAGCAGCCCTACCCTACAGGGCTTCGGGGAGCTGTTTTTT CASSPTLQGFGELFF
NA TRBJ1-2 TRBV13 NA 15 TGTGCCAGCAGCGCGGGACTGAAGTCAGACTATGGCTACACCTTC CASSAGLKSDYGYTF
TRBD1 TRBJ1-1 TRBV18 NA 16 TGTGCCAGCTCACTTAAGATCCCCACAGGGGTCCCTGAAGCTTTCTTT CASSLKIPTGVPEAFF
NA TRBJ1-6 TRBV12-3/TRBV12-4 few 16 TGTGCCAGCAGTTTCGAGGAGGGCTCCTATAATTCACCCCTCCACTTT CASSFEEGSYNSPLHF